This TCR beta chain is from a study of blood T cell repertoires in COVID-19 (dated by TCRdb to the early 2020s). With regard to the full study: Samples covering the acute and convalescent phases of COVID-19 were provided by collaborators in the United States, Italy and Spain. The repertoires were released in a freely available public database meant as a resource for research on the immune response to SARS-CoV-2. The prospective study material was composed of cDNA or gDNA derived from T cells, B-cell-depleted T cells, or PBMCs. Deeply sampled blood TCRbeta repertoires from subjects exposed to, actively infected with, or recovered from COVID-19 were included in the dataset. Where HLA class I and class II types were available, the types were taken from metadata supplied by the sample provider, not from assay-based typing. Sample metadata almost always included a de-identified subject ID, COVID-19 status, age in years and sex. Samples were obtained from the ongoing ImmuneRACE study (first 160 participants) and from some 1,300 subjects provided by 6 global collaborators.

The immunoSEQ Assay, a bias-controlled multiplex PCR, was used to amplify TCRbeta CDR3 regions from genomic DNA. Regarding the original processing steps: Nucleated cell counts per sample were estimated from amplification of reference gene primers within the assay. To quantify the absolute abundance of each unique TCRbeta CDR3 rearrangement, sequence reads were collapsed and filtered. For each sample, productive Simpson clonality was calculated as the square root of Simpson's diversity index across productive rearrangements. TCRdb's version of the immuneACCESS table is confined to in-frame rearrangements and falls short of the full clone set. An unresolved V gene accounts for under half of the shortfall where checked; the remainder is of unknown origin. The DNA gave D and trimming, while V, J and clone size come from that table. This sample lists about 230,000 clones; roughly 85% were detected once. 2.5% to 3% of the sample comes from the top ten.

What the authors observed across the whole study: Clinical and demographic metadata were provided uncurated, with the amount varying by source and participant.

Collaborating institutions collected whole blood in K2EDTA tubes following their own protocols. Collaborator samples were shipped for TCRbeta analysis as frozen whole blood, isolated PBMCs, or DNA extracted from either sample type. Trimming at the junction amounts to 6 bases on V and 4 bases on J, and the germline ends lie 11 bases apart. CDR1 and CDR2 are drawn from the germline V gene (reference sequence): MNHEY, SMNVEV. The CDR3, cysteine through phenylalanine, is 13 amino acids long. The CDR3 DNA has 39 bases and is translated from base 1. Comments on this clone: The antigen it recognizes is unknown. Per-base qualities were not stored, and no clone one base away is much larger.

Here the chain combines TRBV27 and TRBJ2-3; the D gene is perhaps TRBD2, on 5 matching bases. Sequencing was carried out using peripheral blood. The receptor was isolated from a woman in her seventies with active or convalescent COVID-19. The CDR3 amino acid sequence is: CASSPAGPDTQYF. DNA sequence: TGTGCCAGCAGCCCCGCGGGCCCAGATACGCAGTATTTT.